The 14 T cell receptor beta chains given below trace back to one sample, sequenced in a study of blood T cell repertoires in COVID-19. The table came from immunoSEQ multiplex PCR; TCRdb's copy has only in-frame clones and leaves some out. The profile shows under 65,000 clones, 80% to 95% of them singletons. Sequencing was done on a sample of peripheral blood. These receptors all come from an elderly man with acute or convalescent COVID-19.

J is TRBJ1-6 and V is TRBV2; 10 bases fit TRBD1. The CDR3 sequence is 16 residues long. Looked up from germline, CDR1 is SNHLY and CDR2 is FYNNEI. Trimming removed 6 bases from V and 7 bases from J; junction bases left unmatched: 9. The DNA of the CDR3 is TGTGCCAGCAGCCATAGGCCGGGACAGGGGAATTCACCCCTCCACTTT. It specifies CASSHRPGQGNSPLHF. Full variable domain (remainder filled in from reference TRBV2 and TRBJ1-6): EPEVTQTPSHQVTQMGQEVILRCVPISNHLYFYWYRQILGQKVEFLVSFYNNEISEKSEIFDDQFSVERPDGSNFTLKIRSTKLEDSAMYFCASSHRPGQGNSPLHFGNGTRLTVT.

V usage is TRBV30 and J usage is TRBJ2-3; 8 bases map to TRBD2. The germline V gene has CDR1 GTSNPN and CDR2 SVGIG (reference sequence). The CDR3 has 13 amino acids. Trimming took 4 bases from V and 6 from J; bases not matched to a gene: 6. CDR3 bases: TGTGCCTGGAAGGTAGCGGGGACTGATACGCAGTATTTT. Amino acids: CAWKVAGTDTQYF. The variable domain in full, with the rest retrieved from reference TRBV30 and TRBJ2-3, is SQTIHQWPATLVQPVGSPLSLECTVEGTSNPNLYWYRQAAGRGLQLLFYSVGIGQISSEVPQNLSASRPQDRQFILSSKKLLLSDSGFYLCAWKVAGTDTQYFGPGTRLTVL.

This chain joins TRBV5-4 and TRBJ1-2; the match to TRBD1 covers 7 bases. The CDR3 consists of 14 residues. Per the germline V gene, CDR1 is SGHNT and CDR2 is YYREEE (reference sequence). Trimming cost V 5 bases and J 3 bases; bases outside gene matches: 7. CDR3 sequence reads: CASSSRQGDYGYTF. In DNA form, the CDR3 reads TGTGCCAGCAGTTCACGACAGGGTGACTATGGCTACACCTTC.

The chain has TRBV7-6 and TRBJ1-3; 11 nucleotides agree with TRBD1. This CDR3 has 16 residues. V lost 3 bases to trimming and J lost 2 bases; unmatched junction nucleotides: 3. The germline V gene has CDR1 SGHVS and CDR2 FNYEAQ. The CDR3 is CASSFGQGATGNTIYF. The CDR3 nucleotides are TGTGCCAGCAGCTTTGGACAGGGGGCAACTGGAAACACCATATATTTT.

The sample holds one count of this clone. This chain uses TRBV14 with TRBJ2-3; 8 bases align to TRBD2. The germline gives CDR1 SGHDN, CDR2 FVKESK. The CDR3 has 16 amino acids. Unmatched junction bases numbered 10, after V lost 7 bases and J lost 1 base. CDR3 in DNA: TGTGCCAGCACCCCCCTCGGGGGGGTGGGCACAGATACGCAGTATTTT. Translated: CASTPLGGVGTDTQYF.

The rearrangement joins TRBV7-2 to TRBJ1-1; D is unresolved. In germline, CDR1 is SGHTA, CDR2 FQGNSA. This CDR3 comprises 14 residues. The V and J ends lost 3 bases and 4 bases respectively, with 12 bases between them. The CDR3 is CASSFNFESTEAFF. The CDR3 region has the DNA TGTGCCAGCAGCTTTAATTTCGAGAGCACTGAAGCTTTCTTT.

The CDR3 sequence: CASSSPGEGARRSGYTF. CDR3 sequence (DNA): TGCGCCAGCAGCTCCCCGGGCGAGGGGGCGCGTAGGAGTGGCTACACCTTC. The chain combines TRBV5-1 with TRBJ1-2, with 7 bases aligning to TRBD1. Per the germline V gene, CDR1 is SGHRS and CDR2 is YFSETQ. The V segment lost 3 bases and the J segment 7 bases; nucleotides outside the gene matches: 18. The CDR3 totals 17 residues.

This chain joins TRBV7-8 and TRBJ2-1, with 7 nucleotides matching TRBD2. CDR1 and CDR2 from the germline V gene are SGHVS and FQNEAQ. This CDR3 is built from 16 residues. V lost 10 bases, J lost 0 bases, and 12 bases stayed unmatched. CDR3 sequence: CATRGAGRSSYNEQFF. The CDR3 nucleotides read TGTGCCACCCGGGGAGCGGGGAGGAGCTCCTACAATGAGCAGTTCTTC.

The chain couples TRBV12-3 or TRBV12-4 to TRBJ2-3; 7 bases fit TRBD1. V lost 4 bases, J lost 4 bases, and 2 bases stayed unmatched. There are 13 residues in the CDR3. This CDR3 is CASSSTGPDTQYF. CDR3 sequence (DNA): TGTGCCAGCAGTTCGACAGGGCCAGATACGCAGTATTTT.

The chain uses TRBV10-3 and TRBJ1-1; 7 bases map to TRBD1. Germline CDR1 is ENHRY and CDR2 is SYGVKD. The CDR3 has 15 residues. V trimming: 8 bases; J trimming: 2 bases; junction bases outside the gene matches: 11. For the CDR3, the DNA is TGTGCCATCGGGCGACAGGGAGTACGAAACACTGAAGCTTTCTTT. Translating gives CAIGRQGVRNTEAFF.

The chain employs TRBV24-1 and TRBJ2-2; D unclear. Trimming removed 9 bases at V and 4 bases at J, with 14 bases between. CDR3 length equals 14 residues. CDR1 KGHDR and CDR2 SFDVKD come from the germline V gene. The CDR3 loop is CATQRATRTGELFF. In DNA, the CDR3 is TGTGCCACCCAGCGTGCGACCCGCACCGGGGAGCTGTTTTTT.

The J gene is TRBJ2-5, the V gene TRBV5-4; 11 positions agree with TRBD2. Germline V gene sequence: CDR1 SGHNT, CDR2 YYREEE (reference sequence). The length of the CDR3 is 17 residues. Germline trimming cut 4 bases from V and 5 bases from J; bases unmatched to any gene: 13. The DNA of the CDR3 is TGTGCCAGCAGCCGGTGGAGACTAGCGGGGAATTCGGAGACCCAGTACTTC. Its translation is CASSRWRLAGNSETQYF.

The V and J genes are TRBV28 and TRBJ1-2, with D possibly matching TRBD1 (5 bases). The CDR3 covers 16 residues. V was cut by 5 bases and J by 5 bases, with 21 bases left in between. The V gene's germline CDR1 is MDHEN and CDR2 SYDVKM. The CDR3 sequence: CASSPPSGGGRYGYTF. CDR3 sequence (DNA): TGTGCCAGCAGTCCTCCTTCAGGTGGGGGGAGGTATGGCTACACCTTC.

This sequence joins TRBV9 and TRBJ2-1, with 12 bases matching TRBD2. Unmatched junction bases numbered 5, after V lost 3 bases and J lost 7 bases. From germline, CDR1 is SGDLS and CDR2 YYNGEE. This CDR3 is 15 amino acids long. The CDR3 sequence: CASSGLAGGRNEQFF. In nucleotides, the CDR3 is TGTGCCAGCAGCGGGCTAGCGGGGGGGCGAAATGAGCAGTTCTTC.